These T cell receptor beta chains were read from a single sample in a study of blood T cells in healthy people across ages. MiXCR, applied by TCRdb to the 5' RACE reads, yields one record per CDR3 protein. The sample gives roughly 700,000 distinct CDR3 sequences, 45% to 50% of which show up once; 30% to 40% is in the top ten. What was sequenced was blood. These receptors were taken from a woman aged 55 to 70 in good health. Both conserved end residues are part of each CDR3. The D gene is left open where the match is weak. Clone size is stated in some rows and not others, as once, few, many or a class when expanded.

v_gene	j_gene	abundance	d_gene	CDR3aa	CDR3nt
TRBV7-2	TRBJ2-1	-	TRBD1	CASSFDRGAYNEQFF	TGTGCCAGCAGCTTCGACAGGGGCGCCTACAATGAGCAGTTCTTC
TRBV5-1	TRBJ2-7	many	-	CASSRVGDYEQYF	TGCGCCAGCAGCCGGGTCGGGGACTACGAGCAGTACTTC
TRBV5-4	TRBJ2-1	-	-	CASSPPGQSYNEQFF	TGTGCCAGCAGCCCCCCGGGGCAGTCCTACAATGAGCAGTTCTTC
TRBV6-2/TRBV6-3	TRBJ2-1	few	TRBD2	CASRQGLAGGNEQFF	TGTGCCAGCAGACAGGGACTAGCGGGAGGAAATGAGCAGTTCTTC
TRBV6-5	TRBJ1-1	-	-	CASRLVGEAFF	TGTGCCAGCAGGCTCGTAGGCGAAGCTTTCTTT
TRBV13	TRBJ2-7	-	TRBD1	CASSETTGTYEQYF	TGTGCCAGCAGCGAGACGACAGGGACCTACGAGCAGTACTTC
TRBV2	TRBJ2-3	few	-	CASPRSSSTDTQYF	TGTGCCAGCCCAAGGTCTAGCAGCACAGATACGCAGTATTTT
TRBV27	TRBJ1-5	-	-	CASSYLARGLSNQPQHF	TGTGCCAGCAGTTACCTCGCCAGGGGTCTAAGCAATCAGCCCCAGCATTTT
TRBV5-6	TRBJ2-5	-	TRBD2	CASSFRRSGRAGETQYF	TGTGCCAGCAGCTTCAGGCGAAGCGGGAGGGCCGGGGAGACCCAGTACTTC
TRBV6-5	TRBJ1-2	few	TRBD1	CASSRTGVGGYTF	TGTGCCAGCAGTCGCACAGGGGTAGGTGGCTACACCTTC
TRBV5-6	TRBJ2-1	-	TRBD2	CASSPRGLANEQFF	TGTGCCAGCAGCCCTAGGGGACTAGCAAATGAGCAGTTCTTC
TRBV4-3	TRBJ2-1	few	-	CASSQVGTTLDNEQFF	TGCGCCAGCAGCCAAGTAGGCACTACCCTCGACAATGAGCAGTTCTTC
TRBV15	TRBJ2-5	-	-	CATSRDVSGVETQYF	TGTGCCACCAGCAGAGATGTATCGGGCGTGGAGACCCAGTACTTC
TRBV20-1	TRBJ2-6	-	-	CSARLQDPKVNSGANVLTF	TGCAGTGCTAGACTACAGGACCCGAAAGTTAACTCTGGGGCCAACGTCCTGACTTTC
TRBV30	TRBJ2-4	-	-	CAWSVIAGGRLAKNIQYF	TGTGCCTGGAGTGTAATCGCCGGTGGGCGGTTAGCCAAAAACATTCAGTACTTC
TRBV27	TRBJ1-2	-	-	CASAEGQGTSYGYTF	TGTGCCAGCGCAGAGGGGCAGGGGACTAGCTATGGCTACACCTTC
TRBV7-2	TRBJ1-4	-	TRBD1	CASSVEDREKLFF	TGTGCCAGCAGCGTAGAGGACAGGGAAAAACTGTTTTTT
TRBV29-1	TRBJ2-1	few	-	CSVAVTGKSGEQFF	TGCAGCGTTGCCGTCACAGGGAAATCGGGTGAGCAGTTCTTC
TRBV6-6	TRBJ2-2	-	-	CASSYSGKGDTGELFF	TGTGCCAGCAGTTACTCGGGCAAGGGGGACACCGGGGAGCTGTTTTTT
TRBV3-1	TRBJ1-2	-	TRBD1	CASSQVTGRGSRGYTF	TGTGCCAGCAGCCAAGTGACAGGGAGGGGCTCTAGAGGCTACACCTTC
TRBV20-1	TRBJ2-1	-	TRBD1	CSVRKPGGNEQFF	TGCAGTGTTAGAAAACCAGGGGGCAATGAGCAGTTCTTC
TRBV20-1	TRBJ1-4	-	-	CSALQWEEKLFF	TGCAGTGCCCTTCAGTGGGAAGAAAAACTGTTTTTT
TRBV2	TRBJ1-2	-	-	CASSEESGEVYGYTF	TGTGCCAGCAGTGAAGAGTCGGGTGAGGTCTATGGCTACACCTTC
TRBV25-1	TRBJ2-1	-	-	CATSNPGTYDEQFF	TGTGCCACCTCCAACCCGGGGACCTACGATGAGCAGTTCTTC
TRBV29-1	TRBJ2-2	-	-	CSVGRGGSRTGELFF	TGCAGCGTTGGGAGGGGGGGCTCTAGGACCGGGGAGCTGTTTTTT
TRBV6-2/TRBV6-3	TRBJ1-1	few	-	CASSPEGGTVNTEAFF	TGTGCCAGCAGCCCGGAGGGGGGAACCGTGAACACTGAAGCTTTCTTT
TRBV6-2/TRBV6-3	TRBJ1-1	many	TRBD1	CASSYSYAAGTGGTEAFF	TGTGCCAGCAGTTACTCCTACGCGGCCGGGACAGGGGGCACTGAAGCTTTCTTT
TRBV5-1	TRBJ2-3	few	TRBD2	CASSLELAGADTQYF	TGCGCCAGCAGCTTGGAACTAGCGGGAGCAGATACGCAGTATTTT
TRBV6-2/TRBV6-3	TRBJ2-3	few	TRBD2	CASVASGSTDTQYF	TGTGCCAGCGTCGCTAGCGGTAGCACAGATACGCAGTATTTT